The rows below give T cell receptor beta chains drawn from one sample of a study of Graves' ophthalmopathy and Graves' hyperthyroidism. TCRdb re-derived calls from the multiplex PCR reads in MiXCR, one entry per CDR3 protein. The sample shows about 240,000 distinct CDR3 sequences, approximately 42% of them seen only once. Sequenced material: peripheral blood. The receptor source for this set is an adult man with Graves' ophthalmopathy. Both conserved end residues are part of each CDR3. The D gene is left open where the match is weak. The size of a clone is reported for some rows only, either as once, few or many, or as a class for expanded clones.

abundance	v_gene	d_gene	j_gene	CDR3nt	CDR3aa
.	TRBV29-1	.	TRBJ2-7	TGCAGCGTTGAAGTAGGGGCATCCTACGAGCAGTACTTC	CSVEVGASYEQYF
.	TRBV11-2	TRBD2	TRBJ2-7	TGTGCCAGCAGTTCGACTAGCCCCGGGAAACGATCCTACGAGCAGTACTTC	CASSSTSPGKRSYEQYF
.	TRBV15	.	TRBJ1-4	TGTGCCACCAGCAGAGTGGCAGGGGCGAGTGAAAAACTGTTTTTT	CATSRVAGASEKLFF
.	TRBV20-1	.	TRBJ1-4	TGCAGTGCTAATAGGGTGGCTTCTAATGAAAAACTGTTTTTT	CSANRVASNEKLFF
.	TRBV7-9	TRBD1	TRBJ2-7	TGTGCCAGCAGCCAAGGGACAGGGGAGTACGAGCAGTACTTC	CASSQGTGEYEQYF
many	TRBV15	.	TRBJ2-5	TGTGCCACCAGCAGAACAACTGGGGTATACGAGACCCAGTACTTC	CATSRTTGVYETQYF
.	TRBV15	TRBD1	TRBJ2-7	TGTGCCACCAGCATCGGACAGGGGCCCTACGAGCAGTACTTC	CATSIGQGPYEQYF
few	TRBV2	TRBD1	TRBJ1-6	TGTGCCAGCGCCCTGACAGGGGATAATTCACCCCTCCACTTT	CASALTGDNSPLHF
.	TRBV5-5	TRBD2	TRBJ2-7	TGTGCCAGCAGCTTGCTCGGAACGGGAGGGCCTTACGAGCAGTACTTC	CASSLLGTGGPYEQYF
few	TRBV5-6	.	TRBJ1-2	TGTGCCAGCAGCTTGCCGGGAAACTATGGCTACACCTTC	CASSLPGNYGYTF
.	TRBV9	.	TRBJ1-1	TGTGCCAGCAGCGTAGGATCAGGGAGCACTGAAGCTTTCTTT	CASSVGSGSTEAFF
few	TRBV5-1	TRBD2	TRBJ2-7	TGCGCCAGCAGCGAACTAGCGGGGCGGGAGCAGTACTTC	CASSELAGREQYF
.	TRBV7-8	.	TRBJ2-2	TGTGCCAGCAGCCCGGACATTACGAACACCGGGGAGCTGTTTTTT	CASSPDITNTGELFF
few	TRBV7-9	TRBD1	TRBJ2-6	TGTGCCACCAGCCGGGACAGGGGTCACTCTGGGGCCAACGTCCTGACTTTC	CATSRDRGHSGANVLTF
.	TRBV10-3	.	TRBJ1-4	TGTGCCATCAGCGCGGCCCCCTCCGGGACAAGACGAGAAAAACTGTTTTTT	CAISAAPSGTRREKLFF
.	TRBV7-8	TRBD1	TRBJ2-7	TGTGCCAGCAGCTCCGGGACAGACTACGAGCAGTACTTC	CASSSGTDYEQYF
few	TRBV5-1	TRBD1	TRBJ1-1	TGCGCCAGCAGGGCCGGGACAGGGCTTGAAGCTTTCTTT	CASRAGTGLEAFF
few	TRBV12-3/TRBV12-4	TRBD1	TRBJ1-5	TGTGCCAGCAGTTTAGGGACAGGGACTCAGCCCCAGCATTTT	CASSLGTGTQPQHF
.	TRBV29-1	.	TRBJ1-2	.	CSANDRGYGCTF
.	TRBV7-2	.	TRBJ2-7	TGTGCCAGCAGTTTAGAGGGTTGGCAGGAAGACGAGCAGTACTTC	CASSLEGWQEDEQYF
few	TRBV19	.	TRBJ1-1	TGTGCCAGTAGTTTCGATGGTGCGTCAGGGCTCACTGAAGCTTTCTTT	CASSFDGASGLTEAFF
.	TRBV7-3	.	TRBJ1-5	TGTGCCAGCAGCTTGGCCAGGGATCAGCCCCAGCATTTT	CASSLARDQPQHF
.	TRBV12-3/TRBV12-4	.	TRBJ2-2	TGTGCCAGCAGTCCTCGACAGGACGCCGGGGAGCTGTTTTTT	CASSPRQDAGELFF
.	TRBV20-1	.	TRBJ1-1	TGCAGTGTCTCCGGGGCGGTTAACACTGAAGCTTTCTTT	CSVSGAVNTEAFF